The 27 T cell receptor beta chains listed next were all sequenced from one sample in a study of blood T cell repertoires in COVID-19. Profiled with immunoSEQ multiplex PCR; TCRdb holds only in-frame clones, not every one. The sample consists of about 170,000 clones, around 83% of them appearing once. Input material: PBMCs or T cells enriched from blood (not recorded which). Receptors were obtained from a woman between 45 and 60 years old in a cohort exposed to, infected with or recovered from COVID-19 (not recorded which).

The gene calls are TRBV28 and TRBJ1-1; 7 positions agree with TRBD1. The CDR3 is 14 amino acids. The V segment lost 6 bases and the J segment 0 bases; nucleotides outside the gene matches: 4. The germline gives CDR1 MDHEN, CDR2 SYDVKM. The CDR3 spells CASRRGQMNTEAFF. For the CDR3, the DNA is TGTGCCAGCAGAAGGGGACAGATGAACACTGAAGCTTTCTTT. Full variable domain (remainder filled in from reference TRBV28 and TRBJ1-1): DVKVTQSSRYLVKRTGEKVFLECVQDMDHENMFWYRQDPGLGLRLIYFSYDVKMKEKGDIPEGYSVSREKKERFSLILESASTNQTSMYLCASRRGQMNTEAFFGQGTRLTVV.

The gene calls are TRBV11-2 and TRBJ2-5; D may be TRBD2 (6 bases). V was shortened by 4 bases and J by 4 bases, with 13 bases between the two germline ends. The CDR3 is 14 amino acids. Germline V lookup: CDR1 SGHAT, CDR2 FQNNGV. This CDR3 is CASSSTRGRETQYF. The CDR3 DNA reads TGTGCCAGCAGCTCAACTCGGGGGAGAGAGACCCAGTACTTC.

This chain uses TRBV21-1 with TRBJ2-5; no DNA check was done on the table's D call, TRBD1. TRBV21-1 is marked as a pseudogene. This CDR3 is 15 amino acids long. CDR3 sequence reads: CASSKSNRSQETQYF. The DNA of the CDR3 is TGTGCCAGCAGCAAATCAAACAGGTCTCAAGAGACCCAGTACTTC.

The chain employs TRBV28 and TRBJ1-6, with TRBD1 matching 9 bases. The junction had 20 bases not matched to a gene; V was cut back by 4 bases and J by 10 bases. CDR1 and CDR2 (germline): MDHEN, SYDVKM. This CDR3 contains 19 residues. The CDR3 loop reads CASSSNTPGTGFPHSPLHF. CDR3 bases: TGTGCCAGCAGTTCAAATACCCCCGGGACAGGGTTCCCACACTCACCCCTCCACTTT.

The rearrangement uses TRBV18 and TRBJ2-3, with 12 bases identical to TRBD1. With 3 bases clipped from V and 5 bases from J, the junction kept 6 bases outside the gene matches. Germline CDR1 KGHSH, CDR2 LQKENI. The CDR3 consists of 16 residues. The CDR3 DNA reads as TGTGCCAGCTCACCCCGGGACAGGGGGCTCATAGATACGCAGTATTTT. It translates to CASSPRDRGLIDTQYF.

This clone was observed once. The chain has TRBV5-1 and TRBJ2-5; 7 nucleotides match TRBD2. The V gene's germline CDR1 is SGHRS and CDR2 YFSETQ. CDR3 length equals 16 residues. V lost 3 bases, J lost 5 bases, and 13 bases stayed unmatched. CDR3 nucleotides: TGCGCCAGCAGCTCCATCCCTAGCGGAGTTGAGGAGACCCAGTACTTC. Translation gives CASSSIPSGVEETQYF.

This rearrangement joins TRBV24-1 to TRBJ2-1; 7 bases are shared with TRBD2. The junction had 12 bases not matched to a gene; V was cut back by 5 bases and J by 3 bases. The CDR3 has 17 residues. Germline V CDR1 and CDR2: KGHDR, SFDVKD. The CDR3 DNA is TGTGCCACCAGTGGGCCCCCCGCTAGCGGCGGCTACAATGAGCAGTTCTTC. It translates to CATSGPPASGGYNEQFF.

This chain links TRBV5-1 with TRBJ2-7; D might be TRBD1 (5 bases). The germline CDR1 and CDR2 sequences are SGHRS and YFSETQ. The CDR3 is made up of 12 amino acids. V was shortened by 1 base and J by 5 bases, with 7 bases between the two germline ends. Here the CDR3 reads CASSLLGDEQYF. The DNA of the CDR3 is TGCGCCAGCAGCTTGCTAGGGGACGAGCAGTACTTC.

The CDR3 reads CASSSQTGVVYEQYF. The CDR3 region has the DNA TGTGCCAGCAGCTCCCAGACAGGGGTAGTCTACGAGCAGTACTTC. The chain recombines TRBV11-2 with TRBJ2-7; 8 bases map to TRBD1. Per the germline V gene, CDR1 is SGHAT and CDR2 is FQNNGV. The CDR3 length is 15 residues. The V segment lost 4 bases and the J segment 3 bases; nucleotides outside the gene matches: 8.

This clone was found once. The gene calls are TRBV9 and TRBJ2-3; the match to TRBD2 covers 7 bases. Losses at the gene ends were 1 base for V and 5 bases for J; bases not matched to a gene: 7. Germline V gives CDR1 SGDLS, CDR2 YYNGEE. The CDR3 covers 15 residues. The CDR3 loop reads CASSVQSGAKDTQYF. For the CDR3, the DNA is TGTGCCAGCAGCGTACAGAGCGGGGCCAAAGATACGCAGTATTTT. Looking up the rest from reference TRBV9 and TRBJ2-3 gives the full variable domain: DSGVTQTPKHLITATGQRVTLRCSPRSGDLSVYWYQQSLDQGLQFLIQYYNGEERAKGNILERFSAQQFPDLHSELNLSSLELGDSALYFCASSVQSGAKDTQYFGPGTRLTVL.

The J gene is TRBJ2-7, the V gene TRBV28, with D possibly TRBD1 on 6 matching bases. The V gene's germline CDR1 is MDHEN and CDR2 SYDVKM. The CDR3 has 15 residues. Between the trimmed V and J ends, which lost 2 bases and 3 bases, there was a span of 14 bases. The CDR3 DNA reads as TGTGCCAGCAGTTTAAGGCCCGGCAGGGGCTACGAGCAGTACTTC. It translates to CASSLRPGRGYEQYF.

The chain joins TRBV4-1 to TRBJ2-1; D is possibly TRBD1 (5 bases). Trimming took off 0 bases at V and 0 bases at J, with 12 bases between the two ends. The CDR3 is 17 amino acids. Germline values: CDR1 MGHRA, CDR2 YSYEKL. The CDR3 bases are TGCGCCAGCAGCCAAGAAGGTATACAGGTCTCCTACAATGAGCAGTTCTTC. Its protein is CASSQEGIQVSYNEQFF.

The CDR3 region has the DNA TGCGCCAGCAGCTTGGAAGGGGACAGGGGATCACCCCTCCACTTT. This translates into CASSLEGDRGSPLHF. The chain recombines TRBV5-1 with TRBJ1-6; TRBD1 matches at 10 bases. V shed 0 bases and J 10 bases; nucleotides not matched to a gene: 4. There are 15 residues in the CDR3. In germline, CDR1 is SGHRS, CDR2 YFSETQ. Full variable domain (remainder filled in from reference TRBV5-1 and TRBJ1-6): KAGVTQTPRYLIKTRGQQVTLSCSPISGHRSVSWYQQTPGQGLQFLFEYFSETQRNKGNFPGRFSGRQFSNSRSEMNVSTLELGDSALYLCASSLEGDRGSPLHFGNGTRLTVT.

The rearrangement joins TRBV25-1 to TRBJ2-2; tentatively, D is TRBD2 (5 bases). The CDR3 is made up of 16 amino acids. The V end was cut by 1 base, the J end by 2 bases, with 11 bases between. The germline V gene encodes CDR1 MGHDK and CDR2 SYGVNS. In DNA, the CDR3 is TGTGCCAGCAGTGAATCTCCAGGAGGTAACACCGGGGAGCTGTTTTTT. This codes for CASSESPGGNTGELFF.

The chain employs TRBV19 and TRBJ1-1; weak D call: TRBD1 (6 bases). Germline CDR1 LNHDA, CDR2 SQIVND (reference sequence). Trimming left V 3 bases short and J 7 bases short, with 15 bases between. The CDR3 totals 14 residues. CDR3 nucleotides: TGTGCCAGTAGTATCCGGGGGGCGAAAGGTGAAGCTTTCTTT. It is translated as CASSIRGAKGEAFF. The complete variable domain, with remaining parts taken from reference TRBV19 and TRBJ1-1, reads DGGITQSPKYLFRKEGQNVTLSCEQNLNHDAMYWYRQDPGQGLRLIYYSQIVNDFQKGDIAEGYSVSREKKESFPLTVTSAQKNPTAFYLCASSIRGAKGEAFFGQGTRLTVV.

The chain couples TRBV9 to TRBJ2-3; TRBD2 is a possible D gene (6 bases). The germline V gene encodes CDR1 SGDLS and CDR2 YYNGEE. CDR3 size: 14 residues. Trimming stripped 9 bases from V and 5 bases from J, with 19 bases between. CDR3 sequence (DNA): TGTGCCACCGGAGGAGGGCCGGAAGGAGATACGCAGTATTTT. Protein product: CATGGGPEGDTQYF.

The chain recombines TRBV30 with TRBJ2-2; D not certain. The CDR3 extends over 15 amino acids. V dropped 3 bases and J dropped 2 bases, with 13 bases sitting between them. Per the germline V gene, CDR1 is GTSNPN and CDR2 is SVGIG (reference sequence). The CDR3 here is CAWSRHKVNTGELFF. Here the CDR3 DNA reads TGTGCCTGGAGCCGACACAAAGTTAACACCGGGGAGCTGTTTTTT.

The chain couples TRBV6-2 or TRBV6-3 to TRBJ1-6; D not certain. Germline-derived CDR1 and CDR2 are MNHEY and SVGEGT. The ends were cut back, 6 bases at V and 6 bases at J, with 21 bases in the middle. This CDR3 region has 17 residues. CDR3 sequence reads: CASSLFDLAAANSPLHF. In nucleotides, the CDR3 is TGTGCCAGCAGCCTCTTCGATCTGGCCGCGGCTAATTCACCCCTCCACTTT.

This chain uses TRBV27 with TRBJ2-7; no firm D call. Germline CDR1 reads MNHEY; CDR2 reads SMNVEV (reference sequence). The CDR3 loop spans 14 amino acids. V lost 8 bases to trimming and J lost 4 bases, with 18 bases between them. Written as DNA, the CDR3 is TGTGCCAGCGCGTGGGCCCCCTCGGTGTACGAGCAGTACTTC. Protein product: CASAWAPSVYEQYF.

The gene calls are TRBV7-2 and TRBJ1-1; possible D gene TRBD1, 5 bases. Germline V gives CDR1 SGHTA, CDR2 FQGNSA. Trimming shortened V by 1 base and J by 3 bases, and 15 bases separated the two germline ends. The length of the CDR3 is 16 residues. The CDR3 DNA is TGTGCCAGCAGCTTAGGTTTGGGGGGAGGCTACACTGAAGCTTTCTTT. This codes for CASSLGLGGGYTEAFF.

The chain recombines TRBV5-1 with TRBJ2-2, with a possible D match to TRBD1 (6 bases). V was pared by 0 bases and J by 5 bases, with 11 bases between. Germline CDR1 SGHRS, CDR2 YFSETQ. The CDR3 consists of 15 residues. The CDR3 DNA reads TGCGCCAGCAGCTTGGTGTACAGGGCGACCGGGGAGCTGTTTTTT. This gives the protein CASSLVYRATGELFF.

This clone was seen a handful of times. This chain's CDR3 is CASSHKTGTGGYEQYF. CDR3 sequence (DNA): TGCGCCAGCAGCCATAAAACCGGGACAGGGGGTTACGAGCAGTACTTC. The chain links TRBV4-1 to TRBJ2-7; 11 bases fit TRBD1. V was pared by 3 bases and J by 4 bases, with 8 bases of the junction left unmatched. Germline lookup yields CDR1 MGHRA and CDR2 YSYEKL. This CDR3 comprises 16 residues.

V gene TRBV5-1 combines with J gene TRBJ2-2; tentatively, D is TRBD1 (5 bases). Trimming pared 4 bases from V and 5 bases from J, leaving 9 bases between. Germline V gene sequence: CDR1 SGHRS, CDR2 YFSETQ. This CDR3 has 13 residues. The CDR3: CASSLTGTGELFF. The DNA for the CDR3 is TGCGCCAGCAGCCTAACAGGTACCGGGGAGCTGTTTTTT.

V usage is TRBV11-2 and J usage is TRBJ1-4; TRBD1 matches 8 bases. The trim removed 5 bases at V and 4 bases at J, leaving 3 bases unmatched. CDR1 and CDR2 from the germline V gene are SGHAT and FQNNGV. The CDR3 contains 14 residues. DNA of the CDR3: TGTGCCAGCAGCACACAGGGGGGTAATGAAAAACTGTTTTTT. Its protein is CASSTQGGNEKLFF.

For the CDR3, the DNA is TGCAGCGTTGGCAGGGGGCCGGATGAAAAACTGTTTTTT. It is translated as CSVGRGPDEKLFF. V and J are TRBV29-1 and TRBJ1-4, with 8 bases identical to TRBD1. V shed 4 bases and J 6 bases; nucleotides not matched to a gene: 4. CDR1 is SQVTM, CDR2 ANQGSEA, per germline. The CDR3 is 13 amino acids.

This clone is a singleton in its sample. For the CDR3, the DNA is TGTGCCAGCAGCTTGAGCGGAACATACGAGCAGTACTTC. Its protein is CASSLSGTYEQYF. J is TRBJ2-7 and V is TRBV7-8; possible D gene TRBD2, 5 bases. CDR3 length: 13 amino acids. Trimming removed 3 bases from V and 4 bases from J, with 10 bases in between. Germline CDR1 SGHVS, CDR2 FQNEAQ.

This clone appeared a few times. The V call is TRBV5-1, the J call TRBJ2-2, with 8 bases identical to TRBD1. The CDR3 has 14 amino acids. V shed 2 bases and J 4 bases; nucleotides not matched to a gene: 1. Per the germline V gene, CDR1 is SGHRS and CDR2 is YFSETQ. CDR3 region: CASSFTGGTGELFF. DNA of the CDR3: TGCGCCAGCAGCTTTACAGGGGGCACCGGGGAGCTGTTTTTT.